A single sample gave rise to the 24 T cell receptor beta chains below, sequenced in a study of shared clonotypes between healthy human individuals. Libraries were prepared by immunoSEQ multiplex PCR; TCRdb keeps only in-frame clonotypes and omits some of them. In the table there are roughly 2 million clones, 95% of which are singletons. The material sequenced was naive CD4+ T cells sorted from blood. As to subset: CD45RA+ positively selected. All receptors come from a man in his late teens or twenties in good health.

This chain uses TRBV7-2 with TRBJ2-1; perhaps TRBD2 as D (6 bases). V shed 5 bases and J shed 7 bases, with 18 bases lying between them. Germline-derived CDR1 and CDR2 are SGHTA and FQGNSA. The CDR3 spans 15 residues. The CDR3, as DNA: TGTGCCAGCAGCCCCGGGACTCCGTATCAGAATGAGCAGTTCTTC. Its protein product is CASSPGTPYQNEQFF.

The chain has TRBV10-2 and TRBJ2-5; no reliable D call. Trimming stripped 4 bases from V and 5 bases from J, with 11 bases between. The CDR3 covers 13 residues. Germline values: CDR1 WSHSY, CDR2 SAAADI. In DNA, the CDR3 is TGCGCCAGCAGTGTTAAGGGATCGGAGACCCAGTACTTC. Its protein is CASSVKGSETQYF.

V usage is TRBV5-1 and J usage is TRBJ1-2; D not certain. Germline lookup yields CDR1 SGHRS and CDR2 YFSETQ. The CDR3 contains 12 residues. Trimming stripped 0 bases from V and 8 bases from J, with 8 bases between. The CDR3 region has the DNA TGCGCCAGCAGCTTGGATCAAAGCGGCTACACCTTC. Translation gives CASSLDQSGYTF.

The chain links TRBV30 to TRBJ1-2, with TRBD1 identical over 8 bases. V was pared by 0 bases and J by 4 bases, with 7 bases of the junction left unmatched. This CDR3 has 15 amino acids. Germline loops: CDR1 GTSNPN, CDR2 SVGIG (reference sequence). The CDR3 DNA is TGTGCCTGGAGTGTAGGGCAGGGGGCGTCCTATGGCTACACCTTC. It yields the protein CAWSVGQGASYGYTF.

This clone was observed once. The chain links TRBV5-1 to TRBJ1-4; a possible D gene is TRBD1 (5 bases). Germline-derived CDR1 and CDR2 are SGHRS and YFSETQ. V was pared by 2 bases and J by 4 bases, with 15 bases between. This CDR3 contains 16 residues. The CDR3 DNA sequence: TGCGCCAGCAGCTTAGGGGCTCGCGGGAATAATGAAAAACTGTTTTTT. Its protein is CASSLGARGNNEKLFF.

V gene TRBV29-1 combines with J gene TRBJ2-3; TRBD2 matches at 11 bases. This CDR3 region has 16 residues. Germline CDR1 is SQVTM and CDR2 is ANQGSEA. J gave up 0 bases and V 1 base, and 3 bases lay outside the gene matches. The CDR3 DNA reads as TGCAGCGTTGAAGGGGTAGCGGGGGGGAGCACAGATACGCAGTATTTT. Protein: CSVEGVAGGSTDTQYF.

This rearrangement joins TRBV29-1 to TRBJ1-4; TRBD1 matches at 10 bases. V lost 6 bases to trimming and J lost 10 bases; unmatched junction nucleotides: 14. This CDR3 region has 15 residues. The germline gives CDR1 SQVTM, CDR2 ANQGSEA. Written as DNA, the CDR3 is TGCAGCGTCCTGTCCGCCGGGACAGGGGCAGGAAAACTGTTTTTT. It translates to CSVLSAGTGAGKLFF.

A word on this clone: Other DNA sequences from this sample encode an identical CDR3 as well. The gene calls are TRBV10-3 and TRBJ2-3, with 7 bases lining up with TRBD2. The V and J ends lost 6 bases and 0 bases, in that order; junction bases with no gene match: 3. The V gene's germline CDR1 is ENHRY and CDR2 SYGVKD. The CDR3 length is 14 residues. In DNA, the CDR3 is TGTGCCATCAGGCTAGCGGCCAGCACAGATACGCAGTATTTT. This codes for CAIRLAASTDTQYF.

V is TRBV7-8 and J is TRBJ2-3, with D possibly matching TRBD1 (5 bases). The V end lost 0 bases, the J end lost 3 bases, and 19 bases lay between the germline ends. CDR3 size: 18 residues. The V gene's germline CDR1 is SGHVS and CDR2 FQNEAQ. The CDR3 protein is CASSLARWGVSTTDTQYF. For the CDR3, the DNA is TGTGCCAGCAGCTTAGCGAGGTGGGGCGTCTCTACAACAGATACGCAGTATTTT.

The genes are TRBV6-6 and TRBJ1-5; D gene unclear. There are 14 residues in the CDR3. Germline assignment: CDR1 MNHNY and CDR2 SVGAGI (reference sequence). The germline V and J ends were trimmed by 2 bases and 4 bases, with 9 bases remaining between them. The CDR3 reads CASSYGFGNQPQHF. As DNA, the CDR3 is TGTGCCAGCAGTTACGGGTTTGGGAATCAGCCCCAGCATTTT.

The rearrangement links TRBV5-6 to TRBJ2-5; unclear D gene. The germline CDR1 and CDR2 sequences are SGHDT and YYEEEE. Deletions cut 7 bases from V and 2 bases from J, with 15 bases between. This CDR3 contains 14 residues. The CDR3 DNA sequence: TGTGCCAGCGGACCCTACAGAGAACAAGAGACCCAGTACTTC. It encodes CASGPYREQETQYF.

This sequence joins TRBV7-2 and TRBJ1-2; D unresolved. The length of the CDR3 is 16 residues. Trimming removed 4 bases from V and 1 base from J, with 16 bases in between. Germline CDR1 SGHTA, CDR2 FQGNSA. The CDR3 nucleotides are TGTGCCAGCAGCTCAAGATCGGGCACGTTTAACTATGGCTACACCTTC. This translates into CASSSRSGTFNYGYTF.

The chain recombines TRBV7-8 with TRBJ2-7, with a tentative D call TRBD1 (6 bases). The CDR3 spans 16 residues. Germline values: CDR1 SGHVS, CDR2 FQNEAQ. V was clipped by 1 base and J by 0 bases, with 13 bases between them. The CDR3 reads CASSLGLDRSSYEQYF. The DNA for the CDR3 is TGTGCCAGCAGCTTAGGATTGGACAGAAGCTCCTACGAGCAGTACTTC.

The chain carries TRBV7-2 and TRBJ2-5, with unresolved D. Germline values: CDR1 SGHTA, CDR2 FQGNSA. This CDR3 has 13 residues. With 2 bases removed from V and 3 bases from J, the gap between germline ends came to 7 bases. CDR3 loop: CASSLSPEETQYF. Here the CDR3 DNA reads TGTGCCAGCAGCTTATCACCTGAAGAGACCCAGTACTTC.

The chain joins TRBV30 to TRBJ1-6; 8 bases are shared with TRBD1. The germline V gene encodes CDR1 GTSNPN and CDR2 SVGIG (reference sequence). Trimming cost V 2 bases and J 10 bases; bases outside gene matches: 7. This CDR3 comprises 14 residues. CDR3 DNA: TGTGCCTGGAGTCCAGGGGGCGCGGGCTCACCCCTCCACTTT. Protein sequence: CAWSPGGAGSPLHF.

J is TRBJ2-1 and V is TRBV30, with 10 nucleotides matching TRBD2. The V gene's germline CDR1 is GTSNPN and CDR2 SVGIG (reference sequence). CDR3 length: 13 residues. With V trimmed by 8 bases and J by 4 bases, 5 bases remained unmatched. This chain's CDR3 is CAGRTSGYNEQFF. The CDR3 DNA reads TGTGCCGGAAGGACTAGCGGTTACAATGAGCAGTTCTTC.

This rearrangement joins TRBV5-1 to TRBJ1-4, with 8 bases that match TRBD1. With V trimmed by 7 bases and J by 3 bases, 5 bases remained unmatched. From germline, CDR1 is SGHRS and CDR2 YFSETQ. The CDR3 spans 14 residues. The CDR3 loop reads CASGQGAANEKLFF. The CDR3 region has the DNA TGCGCCAGCGGGCAGGGGGCAGCTAATGAAAAACTGTTTTTT. The whole variable domain, filled in from reference TRBV5-1 and TRBJ1-4, reads KAGVTQTPRYLIKTRGQQVTLSCSPISGHRSVSWYQQTPGQGLQFLFEYFSETQRNKGNFPGRFSGRQFSNSRSEMNVSTLELGDSALYLCASGQGAANEKLFFGSGTQLSVL.

The chain couples TRBV9 to TRBJ2-2; the match to TRBD1 covers 9 bases. J was trimmed by 4 bases and V by 4 bases; bases with no gene match: 8. The CDR3 is 16 residues long. Germline V gene lookup returns CDR1 SGDLS and CDR2 YYNGEE. CDR3 sequence reads: CASSSDRGIVTGELFF. In DNA form, the CDR3 reads TGTGCCAGCAGCTCGGACAGGGGCATTGTCACCGGGGAGCTGTTTTTT.

The chain uses TRBV4-3 and TRBJ2-2, with D uncertain. CDR3 length: 14 amino acids. V lost 9 bases, J lost 0 bases, and 11 bases lay in between. In germline, CDR1 is LGHNA, CDR2 YSLEER. CDR3 loop: CASREDSNTGELFF. As DNA, the CDR3 is TGCGCCAGTCGTGAGGATTCGAACACCGGGGAGCTGTTTTTT.

This clone was counted a single time. The DNA for the CDR3 is TGTGCCAGCTCGCCTAGCGGGGACCTCTACGAGCAGTACTTC. Its protein product is CASSPSGDLYEQYF. The chain has TRBV6-1 and TRBJ2-7; the match to TRBD2 covers 9 bases. There are 14 residues in the CDR3. The trim removed 8 bases at V and 3 bases at J, leaving 8 bases unmatched. Germline V gene lookup returns CDR1 MNHNS and CDR2 SASEGT.

The chain employs TRBV7-2 and TRBJ2-7; D is ambiguous. CDR3 length: 14 amino acids. V lost 1 base and J 2 bases, leaving 9 bases between the germline ends. The germline CDR1 and CDR2 sequences are SGHTA and FQGNSA. CDR3 bases: TGTGCCAGCAGCTTAGGGCGGTTTCCCTACGAGCAGTACTTC. Protein sequence: CASSLGRFPYEQYF.

V gene TRBV6-5 combines with J gene TRBJ2-7; no reliable D call. Germline V gene data show CDR1 as MNHEY and CDR2 as SVGAGI. Trimming removed 2 bases at V and 7 bases at J, with 21 bases between. There are 16 residues in the CDR3. In DNA, the CDR3 is TGTGCCAGCAGTTACCCTACATCCGGAAAGCTGGGGGAGCAGTACTTC. Translation gives CASSYPTSGKLGEQYF.

This chain links TRBV7-2 with TRBJ1-2, with TRBD1 matching over 7 bases. The germline gives CDR1 SGHTA, CDR2 FQGNSA. This CDR3 contains 14 residues. V trimming: 5 bases; J trimming: 3 bases; junction bases outside the gene matches: 6. Here the CDR3 DNA reads TGTGCCAGCAGCGTGACAGGGAAGGACTATGGCTACACCTTC. This gives the protein CASSVTGKDYGYTF. Full variable domain (outside the CDR3, taken from reference TRBV7-2 and TRBJ1-2): GAGVSQSPSNKVTEKGKDVELRCDPISGHTALYWYRQSLGQGLEFLIYFQGNSAPDKSGLPSDRFSAERTGGSVSTLTIQRTQQEDSAVYLCASSVTGKDYGYTFGSGTRLTVV.

In nucleotides, the CDR3 is TGTGCCAGCAGCACTAGCGGGGATTACAATGAGCAGTTCTTC. It translates to CASSTSGDYNEQFF. The chain joins TRBV7-2 to TRBJ2-1, with 10 bases fitting TRBD2. Trimming took 5 bases from V and 4 from J; bases not matched to a gene: 2. The germline V gene encodes CDR1 SGHTA and CDR2 FQGNSA. This CDR3 spans 14 amino acids.